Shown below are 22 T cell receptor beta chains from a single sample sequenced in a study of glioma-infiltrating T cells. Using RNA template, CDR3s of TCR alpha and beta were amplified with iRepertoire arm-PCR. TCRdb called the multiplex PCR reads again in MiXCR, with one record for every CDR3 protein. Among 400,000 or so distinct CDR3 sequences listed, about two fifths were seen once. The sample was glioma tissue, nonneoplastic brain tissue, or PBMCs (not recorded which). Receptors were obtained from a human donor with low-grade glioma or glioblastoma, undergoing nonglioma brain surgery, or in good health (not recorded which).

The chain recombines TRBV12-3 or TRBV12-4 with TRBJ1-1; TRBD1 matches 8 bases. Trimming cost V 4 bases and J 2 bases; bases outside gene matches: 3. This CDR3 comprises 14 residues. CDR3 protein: CASSSTGVNTEAFF. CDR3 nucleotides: TGTGCCAGCAGTTCGACAGGGGTTAACACTGAAGCTTTCTTT.

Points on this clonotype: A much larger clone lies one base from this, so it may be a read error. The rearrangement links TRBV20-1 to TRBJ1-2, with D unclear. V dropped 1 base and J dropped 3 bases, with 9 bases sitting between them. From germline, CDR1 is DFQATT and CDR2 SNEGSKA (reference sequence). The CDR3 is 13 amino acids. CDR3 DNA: TGCAGTGCTAGAGGACACCCTGACTATGGCTACACCTTC. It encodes CSARGHPDYGYTF.

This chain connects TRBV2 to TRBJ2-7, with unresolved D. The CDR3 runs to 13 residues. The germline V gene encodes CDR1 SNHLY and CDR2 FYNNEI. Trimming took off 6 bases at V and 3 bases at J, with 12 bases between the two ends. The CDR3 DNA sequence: TGTGCCAGCAGAGAAAAGACTTACTACGAGCAGTACTTC. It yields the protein CASREKTYYEQYF.

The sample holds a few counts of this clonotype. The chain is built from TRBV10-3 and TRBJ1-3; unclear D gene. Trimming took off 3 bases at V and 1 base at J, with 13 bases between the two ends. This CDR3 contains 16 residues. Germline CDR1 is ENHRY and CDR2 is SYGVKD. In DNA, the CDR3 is TGTGCCATCAGTGAAGTGACCGTGGCGTCTGGAAACACCATATATTTT. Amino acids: CAISEVTVASGNTIYF.

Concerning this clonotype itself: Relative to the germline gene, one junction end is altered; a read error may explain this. The DNA of the CDR3 is TGCAGTGCTAGAGGGGGGACAGGACCGATTTACGAGGAGTACTTC. This codes for CSARGGTGPIYEEYF. The rearrangement uses TRBV20-1 and TRBJ2-7, with 8 bases aligning to TRBD1. Per the germline V gene, CDR1 is DFQATT and CDR2 is SNEGSKA (reference sequence). The CDR3 totals 15 residues.

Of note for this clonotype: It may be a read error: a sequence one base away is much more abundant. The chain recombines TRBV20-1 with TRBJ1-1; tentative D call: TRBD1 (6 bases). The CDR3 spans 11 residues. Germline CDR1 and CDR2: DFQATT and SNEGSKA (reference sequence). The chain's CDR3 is CSASEIGGPTF. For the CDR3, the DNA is TGCAGTGCCTCAGAGATTGGGGGGCCGACCTTT.

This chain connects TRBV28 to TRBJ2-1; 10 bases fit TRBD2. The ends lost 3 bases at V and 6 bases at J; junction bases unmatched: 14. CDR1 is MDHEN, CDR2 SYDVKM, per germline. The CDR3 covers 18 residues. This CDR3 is CASSLDQRRLAGSNEQFF. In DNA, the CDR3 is TGTGCCAGCAGTTTGGACCAGAGACGACTAGCGGGCAGCAATGAGCAGTTCTTC.

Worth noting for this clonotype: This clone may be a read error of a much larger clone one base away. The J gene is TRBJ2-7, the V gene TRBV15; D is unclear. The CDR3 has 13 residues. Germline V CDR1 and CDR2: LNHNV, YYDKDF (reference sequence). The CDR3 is CAPSRDGQEDVYF. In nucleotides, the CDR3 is TGTGCCCCCAGCAGAGATGGGCAGGAAGACGTGTACTTC.

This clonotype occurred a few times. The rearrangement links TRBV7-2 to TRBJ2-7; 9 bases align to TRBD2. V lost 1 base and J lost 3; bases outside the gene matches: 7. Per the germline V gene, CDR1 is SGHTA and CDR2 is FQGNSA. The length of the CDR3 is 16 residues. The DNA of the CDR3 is TGTGCCAGCAGCTTAGTTTCGGCTAGCGGGAACTACGAGCAGTACTTC. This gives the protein CASSLVSASGNYEQYF.

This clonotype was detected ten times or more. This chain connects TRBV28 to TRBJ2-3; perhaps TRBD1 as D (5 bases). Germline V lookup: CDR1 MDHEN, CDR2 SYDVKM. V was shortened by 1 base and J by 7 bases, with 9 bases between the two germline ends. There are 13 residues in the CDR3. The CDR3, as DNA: TGTGCCAGCAGTTTATTCAGGGCTAATACGCAGTATTTT. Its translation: CASSLFRANTQYF.

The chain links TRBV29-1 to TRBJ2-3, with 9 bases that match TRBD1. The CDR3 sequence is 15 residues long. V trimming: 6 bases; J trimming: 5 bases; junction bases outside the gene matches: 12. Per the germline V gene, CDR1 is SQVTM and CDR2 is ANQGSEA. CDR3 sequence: CSVGPDRGRRDTQYF. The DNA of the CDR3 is TGCAGCGTAGGCCCGGACAGGGGTCGCAGAGATACGCAGTATTTT.

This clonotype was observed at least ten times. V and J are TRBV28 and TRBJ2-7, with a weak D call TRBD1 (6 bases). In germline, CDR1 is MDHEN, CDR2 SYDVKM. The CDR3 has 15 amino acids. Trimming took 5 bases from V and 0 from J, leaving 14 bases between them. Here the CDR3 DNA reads TGTGCCAGCAGTGCGACAGGCTGGAGCTCCTACGAGCAGTACTTC. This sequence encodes CASSATGWSSYEQYF.

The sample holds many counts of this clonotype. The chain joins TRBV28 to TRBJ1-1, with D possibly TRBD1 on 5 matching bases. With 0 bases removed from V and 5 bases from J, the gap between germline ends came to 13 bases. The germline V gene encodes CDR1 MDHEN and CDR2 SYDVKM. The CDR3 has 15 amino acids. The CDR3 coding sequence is TGTGCCAGCAGTTTATGGCCCGAGGGGCAGACTGAAGCTTTCTTT. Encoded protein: CASSLWPEGQTEAFF.

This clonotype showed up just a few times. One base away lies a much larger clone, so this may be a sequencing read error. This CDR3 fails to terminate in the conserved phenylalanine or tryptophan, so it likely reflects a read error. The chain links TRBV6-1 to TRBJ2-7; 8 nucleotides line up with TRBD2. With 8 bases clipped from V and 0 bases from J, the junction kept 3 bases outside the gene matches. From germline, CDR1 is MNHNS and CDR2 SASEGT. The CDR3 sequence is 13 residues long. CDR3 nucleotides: TGTGCCAGCCAGCGGGGGAGCTCCTACGAGCAGTACTTA. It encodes CASQRGSSYEQYL.

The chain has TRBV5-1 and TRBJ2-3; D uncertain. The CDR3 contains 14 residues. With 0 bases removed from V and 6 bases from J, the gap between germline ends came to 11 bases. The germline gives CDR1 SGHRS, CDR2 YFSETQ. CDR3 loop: CASSLGRSVDTQYF. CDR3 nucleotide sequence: TGCGCCAGCAGCTTGGGCAGGTCCGTGGATACGCAGTATTTT.

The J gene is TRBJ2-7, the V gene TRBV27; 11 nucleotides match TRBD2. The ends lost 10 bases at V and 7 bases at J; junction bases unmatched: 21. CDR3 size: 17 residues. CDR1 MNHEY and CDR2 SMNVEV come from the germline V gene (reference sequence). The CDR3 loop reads CAISRNQPLAGGGEQYF. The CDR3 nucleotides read TGTGCCATCAGCCGCAACCAGCCCCTAGCGGGAGGCGGGGAGCAGTACTTC.

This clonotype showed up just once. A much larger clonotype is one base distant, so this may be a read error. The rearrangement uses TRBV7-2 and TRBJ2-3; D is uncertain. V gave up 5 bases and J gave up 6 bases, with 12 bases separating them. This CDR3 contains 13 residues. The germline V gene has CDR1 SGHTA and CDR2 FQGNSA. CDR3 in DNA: TGTGCCAGCAGCGGACCGGCCATCGATACGCAGTATTTT. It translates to CASSGPAIDTQYF. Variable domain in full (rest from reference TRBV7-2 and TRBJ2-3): GAGVSQSPSNKVTEKGKDVELRCDPISGHTALYWYRQSLGQGLEFLIYFQGNSAPDKSGLPSDRFSAERTGGSVSTLTIQRTQQEDSAVYLCASSGPAIDTQYFGPGTRLTVL.

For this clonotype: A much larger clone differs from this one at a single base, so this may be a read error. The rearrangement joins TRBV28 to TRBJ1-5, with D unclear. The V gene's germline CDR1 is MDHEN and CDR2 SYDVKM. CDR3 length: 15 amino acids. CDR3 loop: CASSSRTSRNQPQQF. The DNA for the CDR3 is TGTGCCAGCAGTTCACGAACCAGTCGGAATCAGCCCCAGCAGTTT. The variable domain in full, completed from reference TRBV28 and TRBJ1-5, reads DVKVTQSSRYLVKRTGEKVFLECVQDMDHENMFWYRQDPGLGLRLIYFSYDVKMKEKGDIPEGYSVSREKKERFSLILESASTNQTSMYLCASSSRTSRNQPQQFGDGTRLSIL.

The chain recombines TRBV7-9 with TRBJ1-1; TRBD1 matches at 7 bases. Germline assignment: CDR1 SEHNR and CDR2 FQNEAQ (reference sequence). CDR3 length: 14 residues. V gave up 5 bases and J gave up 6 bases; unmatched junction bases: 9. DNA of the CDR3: TGTGCCAGCAGCCCTCTCGACAGGGTCGCTGAAGCTTTCTTT. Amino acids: CASSPLDRVAEAFF. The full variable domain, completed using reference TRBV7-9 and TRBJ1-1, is DTGVSQNPRHKITKRGQNVTFRCDPISEHNRLYWYRQTLGQGPEFLTYFQNEAQLEKSRLLSDRFSAERPKGSFSTLEIQRTEQGDSAMYLCASSPLDRVAEAFFGQGTRLTVV.

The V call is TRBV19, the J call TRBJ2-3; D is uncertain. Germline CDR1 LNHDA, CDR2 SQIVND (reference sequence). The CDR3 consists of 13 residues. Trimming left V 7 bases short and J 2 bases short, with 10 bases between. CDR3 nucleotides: TGTGCCAGTACACGGCAGCACACAGATACGCAGTATTTT. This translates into CASTRQHTDTQYF.

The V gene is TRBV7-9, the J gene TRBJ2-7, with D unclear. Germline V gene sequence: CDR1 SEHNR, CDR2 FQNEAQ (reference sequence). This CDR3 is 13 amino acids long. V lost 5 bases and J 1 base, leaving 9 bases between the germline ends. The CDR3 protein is CASSHEESYEQYF. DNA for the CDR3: TGTGCCAGCAGCCACGAAGAATCCTACGAGCAGTACTTC.

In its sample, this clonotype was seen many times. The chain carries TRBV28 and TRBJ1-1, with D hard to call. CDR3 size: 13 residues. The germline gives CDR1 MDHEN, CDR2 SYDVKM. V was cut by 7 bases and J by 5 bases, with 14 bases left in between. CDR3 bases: TGTGCCAGCATGTCAGAACCGGGGACTGAAGCTTTCTTT. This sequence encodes CASMSEPGTEAFF.